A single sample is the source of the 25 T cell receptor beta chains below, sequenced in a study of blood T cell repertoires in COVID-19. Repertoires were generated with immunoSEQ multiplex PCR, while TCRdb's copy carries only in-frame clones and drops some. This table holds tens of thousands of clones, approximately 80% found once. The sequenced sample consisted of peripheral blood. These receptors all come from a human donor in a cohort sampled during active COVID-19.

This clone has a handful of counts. CDR3 loop: CASSSTGLAAPSVGQYF. The CDR3 coding sequence is TGTGCCAGCAGTTCAACGGGACTAGCGGCACCCTCGGTCGGGCAGTACTTC. The chain combines TRBV28 with TRBJ2-7; 11 nucleotides line up with TRBD2. Germline V gene sequence: CDR1 MDHEN, CDR2 SYDVKM. J gave up 9 bases and V 4 bases, and 17 bases lay outside the gene matches. The CDR3 is 17 amino acids.

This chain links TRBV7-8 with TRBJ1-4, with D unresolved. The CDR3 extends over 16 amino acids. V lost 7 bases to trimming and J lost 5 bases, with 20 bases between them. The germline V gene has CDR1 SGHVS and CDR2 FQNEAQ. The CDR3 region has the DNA TGTGCCAGCACCTTGAACCGACTTAGTCCAAATGAAAAACTGTTTTTT. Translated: CASTLNRLSPNEKLFF.

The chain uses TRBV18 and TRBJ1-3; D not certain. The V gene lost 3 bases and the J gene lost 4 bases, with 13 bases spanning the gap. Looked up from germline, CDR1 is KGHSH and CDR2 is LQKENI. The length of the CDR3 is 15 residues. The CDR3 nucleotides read TGTGCCAGCTCACCTTCAACCGGAGCAGGAAACACCATATATTTT. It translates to CASSPSTGAGNTIYF.

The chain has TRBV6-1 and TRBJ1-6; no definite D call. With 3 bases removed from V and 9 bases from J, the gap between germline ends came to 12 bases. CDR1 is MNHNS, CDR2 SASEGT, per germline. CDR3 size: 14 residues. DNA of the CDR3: TGTGCCAGCAGTGAGGCGGTCTACGCTTCACCCCTCCACTTT. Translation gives CASSEAVYASPLHF.

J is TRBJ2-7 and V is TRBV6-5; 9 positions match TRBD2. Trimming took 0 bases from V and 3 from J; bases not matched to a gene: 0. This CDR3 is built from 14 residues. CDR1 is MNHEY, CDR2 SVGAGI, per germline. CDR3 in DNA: TGTGCCAGCAGTTACTCGACTAGCGGCTACGAGCAGTACTTC. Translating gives CASSYSTSGYEQYF.

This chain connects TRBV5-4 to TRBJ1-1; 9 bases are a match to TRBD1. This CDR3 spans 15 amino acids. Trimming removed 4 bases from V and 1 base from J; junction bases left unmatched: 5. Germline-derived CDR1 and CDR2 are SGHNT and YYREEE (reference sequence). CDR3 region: CASSPRTGANTEAFF. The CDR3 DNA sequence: TGTGCCAGCAGCCCTAGGACAGGGGCGAACACTGAAGCTTTCTTT.

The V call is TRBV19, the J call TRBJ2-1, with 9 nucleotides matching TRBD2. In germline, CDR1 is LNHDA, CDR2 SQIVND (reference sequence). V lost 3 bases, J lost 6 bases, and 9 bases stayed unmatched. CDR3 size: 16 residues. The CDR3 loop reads CASSITPAGGINEQFF. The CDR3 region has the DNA TGTGCCAGTAGTATTACCCCTGCGGGAGGGATCAATGAGCAGTTCTTC.

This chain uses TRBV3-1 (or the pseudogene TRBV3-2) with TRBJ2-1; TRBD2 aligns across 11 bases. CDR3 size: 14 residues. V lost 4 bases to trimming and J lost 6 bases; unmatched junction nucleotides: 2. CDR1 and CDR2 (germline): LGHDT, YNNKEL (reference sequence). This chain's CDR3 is CASSRTSGSNEQFF. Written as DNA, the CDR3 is TGTGCCAGCAGCCGCACTAGCGGGAGCAATGAGCAGTTCTTC.

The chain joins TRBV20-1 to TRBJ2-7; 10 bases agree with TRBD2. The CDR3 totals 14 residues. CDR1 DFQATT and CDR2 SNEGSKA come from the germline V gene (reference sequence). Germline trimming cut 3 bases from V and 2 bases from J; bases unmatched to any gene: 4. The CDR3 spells CSASEREGPYEQYF. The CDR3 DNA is TGCAGTGCTAGTGAGCGGGAGGGACCCTACGAGCAGTACTTC.

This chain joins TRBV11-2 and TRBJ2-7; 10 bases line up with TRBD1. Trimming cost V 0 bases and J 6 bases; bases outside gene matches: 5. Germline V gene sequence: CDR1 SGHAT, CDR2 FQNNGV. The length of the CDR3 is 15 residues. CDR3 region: CASSLDGTGDSEQYF. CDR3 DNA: TGTGCCAGCAGCTTAGATGGGACAGGGGACAGCGAGCAGTACTTC. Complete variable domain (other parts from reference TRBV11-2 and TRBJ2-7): EAGVAQSPRYKIIEKRQSVAFWCNPISGHATLYWYQQILGQGPKLLIQFQNNGVVDDSQLPKDRFSAERLKGVDSTLKIQPAKLEDSAVYLCASSLDGTGDSEQYFGPGTRLTVT.

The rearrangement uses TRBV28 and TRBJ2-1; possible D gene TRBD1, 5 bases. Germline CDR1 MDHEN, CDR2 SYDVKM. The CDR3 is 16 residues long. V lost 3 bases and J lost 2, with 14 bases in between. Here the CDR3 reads CASSLNGQGTYNEQFF. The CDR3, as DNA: TGTGCCAGCAGTTTGAATGGGCAGGGAACCTACAATGAGCAGTTCTTC.

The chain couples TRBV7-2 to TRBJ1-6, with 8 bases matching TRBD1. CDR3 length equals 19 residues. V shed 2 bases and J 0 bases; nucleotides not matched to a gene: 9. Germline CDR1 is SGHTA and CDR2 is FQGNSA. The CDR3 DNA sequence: TGTGCCAGCAGCTTAATGGCCGGACAGGGCTACTCCTATAATTCACCCCTCCACTTT. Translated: CASSLMAGQGYSYNSPLHF.

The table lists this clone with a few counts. The CDR3 is CASSLLGAGGYTF. The CDR3, as DNA: TGCGCCAGCAGCTTGTTAGGGGCTGGCGGCTACACCTTC. The chain links TRBV5-1 to TRBJ1-2, with D tentatively TRBD1 (5 bases). The germline V gene encodes CDR1 SGHRS and CDR2 YFSETQ. V lost 1 base, J lost 8 bases, and 12 bases lay in between. The CDR3 runs to 13 residues.

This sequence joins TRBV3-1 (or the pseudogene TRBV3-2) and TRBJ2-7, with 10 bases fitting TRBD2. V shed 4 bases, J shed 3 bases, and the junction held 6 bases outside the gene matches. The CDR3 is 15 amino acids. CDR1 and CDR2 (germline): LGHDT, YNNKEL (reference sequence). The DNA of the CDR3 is TGTGCCAGCAGCCCCTCTAGCGGGGGAGGCTACGAGCAGTACTTC. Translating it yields CASSPSSGGGYEQYF.

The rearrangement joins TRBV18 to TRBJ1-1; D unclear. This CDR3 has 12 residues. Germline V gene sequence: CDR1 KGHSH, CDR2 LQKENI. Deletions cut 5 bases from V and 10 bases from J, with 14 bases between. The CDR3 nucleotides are TGTGCCAGCTCAGAGGGAGAAGGAGGAGCTTTCTTT. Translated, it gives CASSEGEGGAFF.

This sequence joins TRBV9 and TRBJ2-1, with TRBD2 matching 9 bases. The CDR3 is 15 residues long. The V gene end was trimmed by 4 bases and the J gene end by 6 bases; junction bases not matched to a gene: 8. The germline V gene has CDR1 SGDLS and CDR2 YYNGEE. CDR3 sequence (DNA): TGTGCCAGCAGCCTGCGGGTAGCGGGAGTCAATGAGCAGTTCTTC. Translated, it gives CASSLRVAGVNEQFF.

CDR3 coding DNA: TGTGCCAGCAGCTTAAGGACAGATAGGGCCGGGGAGCTGTTTTTT. Translation gives CASSLRTDRAGELFF. This rearrangement joins TRBV7-8 to TRBJ2-2; perhaps TRBD1 as D (6 bases). The ends were cut back, 2 bases at V and 6 bases at J, with 13 bases in the middle. Germline CDR1 is SGHVS and CDR2 is FQNEAQ. The CDR3 has 15 amino acids. The full variable domain, its missing parts supplied by reference TRBV7-8 and TRBJ2-2, is GAGVSQSPRYKVAKRGQDVALRCDPISGHVSLFWYQQALGQGPEFLTYFQNEAQLDKSGLPSDRFFAERPEGSVSTLKIQRTQQEDSAVYLCASSLRTDRAGELFFGEGSRLTVL.

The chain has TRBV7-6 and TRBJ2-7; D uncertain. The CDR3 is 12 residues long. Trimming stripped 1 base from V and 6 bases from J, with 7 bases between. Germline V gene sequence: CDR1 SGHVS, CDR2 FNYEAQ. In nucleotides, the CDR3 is TGTGCCAGCAGCTTAGGTGAGGCCGAGCAGTACTTC. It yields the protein CASSLGEAEQYF.

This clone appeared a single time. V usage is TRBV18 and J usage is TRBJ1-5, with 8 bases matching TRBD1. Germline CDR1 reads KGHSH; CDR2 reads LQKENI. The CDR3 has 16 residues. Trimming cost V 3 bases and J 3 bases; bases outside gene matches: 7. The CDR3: CASSPATGADNQPQHF. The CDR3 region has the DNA TGTGCCAGCTCACCCGCGACAGGGGCCGACAATCAGCCCCAGCATTTT. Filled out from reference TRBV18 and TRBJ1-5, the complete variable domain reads NAGVMQNPRHLVRRRGQEARLRCSPMKGHSHVYWYRQLPEEGLKFMVYLQKENIIDESGMPKERFSAEFPKEGPSILRIQQVVRGDSAAYFCASSPATGADNQPQHFGDGTRLSIL.

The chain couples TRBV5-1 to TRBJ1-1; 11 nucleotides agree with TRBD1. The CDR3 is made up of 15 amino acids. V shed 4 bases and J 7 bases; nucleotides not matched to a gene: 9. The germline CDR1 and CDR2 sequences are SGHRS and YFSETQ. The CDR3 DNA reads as TGCGCCAGCAGCGAAGGACAGGGGGCCATTAATGAAGCTTTCTTT. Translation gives CASSEGQGAINEAFF. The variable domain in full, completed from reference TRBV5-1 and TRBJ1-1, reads KAGVTQTPRYLIKTRGQQVTLSCSPISGHRSVSWYQQTPGQGLQFLFEYFSETQRNKGNFPGRFSGRQFSNSRSEMNVSTLELGDSALYLCASSEGQGAINEAFFGQGTRLTVV.

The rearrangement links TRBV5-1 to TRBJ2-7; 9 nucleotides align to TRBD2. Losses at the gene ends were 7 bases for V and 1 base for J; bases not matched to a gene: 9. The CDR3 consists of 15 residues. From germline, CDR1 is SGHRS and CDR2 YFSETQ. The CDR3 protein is CASVSGSGSSYEQYF. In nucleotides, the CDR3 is TGCGCCAGCGTTAGCGGGAGTGGTTCTTCCTACGAGCAGTACTTC.

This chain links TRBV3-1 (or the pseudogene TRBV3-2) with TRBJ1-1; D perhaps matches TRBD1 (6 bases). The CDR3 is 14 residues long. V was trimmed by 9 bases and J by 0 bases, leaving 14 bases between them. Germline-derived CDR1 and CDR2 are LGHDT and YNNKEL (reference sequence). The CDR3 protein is CASREGGMNTEAFF. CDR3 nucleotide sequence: TGTGCCAGTCGCGAAGGGGGAATGAACACTGAAGCTTTCTTT.

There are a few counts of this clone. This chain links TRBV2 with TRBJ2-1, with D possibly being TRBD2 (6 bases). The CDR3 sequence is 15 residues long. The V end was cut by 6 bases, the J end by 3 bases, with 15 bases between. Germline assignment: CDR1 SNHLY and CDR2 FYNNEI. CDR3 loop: CASRRSGANYNEQFF. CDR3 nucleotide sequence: TGTGCCAGCAGACGTAGCGGAGCAAACTACAATGAGCAGTTCTTC.

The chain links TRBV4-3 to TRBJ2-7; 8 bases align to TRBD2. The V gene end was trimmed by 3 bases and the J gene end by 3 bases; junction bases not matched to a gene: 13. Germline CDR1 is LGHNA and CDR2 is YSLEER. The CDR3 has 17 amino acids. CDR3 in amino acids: CASSHGGAKTEIYEQYF. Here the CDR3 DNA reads TGCGCCAGCAGCCACGGGGGGGCTAAGACGGAAATCTACGAGCAGTACTTC.

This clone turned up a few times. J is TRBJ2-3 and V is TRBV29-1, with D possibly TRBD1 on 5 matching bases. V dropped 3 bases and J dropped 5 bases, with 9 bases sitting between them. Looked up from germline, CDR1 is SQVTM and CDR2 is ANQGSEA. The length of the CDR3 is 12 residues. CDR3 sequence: CSVETVIDTQYF. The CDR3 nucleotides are TGCAGCGTTGAGACAGTAATAGATACGCAGTATTTT.